These T cell receptor beta chains were read from a single sample in a study of cytomegalovirus exposure and HLA in healthy donors. Assay: immunoSEQ multiplex PCR; the TCRdb copy retains only in-frame clones and omits some. This sample has some 150,000 clones, with around 75% found just once. Sequencing was performed on PBMCs. The receptors derive from a human donor in good health. Each CDR3 is given with its conserved first and last residue. D genes are given only for firm matches. Size values are once, few and many counts, or a class for expanded clones, and some rows have none.

>NA|TRBD2|TRBJ2-1|TRBV5-1
CASSQLSSGGDDEQFF
TGCGCCAGCAGCCAACTATCTAGCGGGGGGGATGATGAGCAGTTCTTC
>NA|NA|TRBJ2-5|TRBV19
CASSRGLLGETQYF
TGTGCCAGTAGTAGGGGCCTTTTGGGGGAGACCCAGTACTTC
>NA|NA|TRBJ2-4|TRBV11-2
CASSLGQSKNIQYF
TGTGCCAGCAGCTTAGGACAGTCCAAAAACATTCAGTACTTC
>NA|TRBD1|TRBJ2-4|TRBV27
CASSPQQGLNDIQYF
TGTGCCAGCAGCCCACAACAGGGGTTGAACGACATTCAGTACTTC
>NA|NA|TRBJ1-6|TRBV5-1
CASSLGELSPLHF
TGCGCCAGCAGCTTGGGGGAGCTCTCACCCCTCCACTTT
>NA|TRBD2|TRBJ2-3|TRBV19
CASSNGRGNTQYF
TGTGCCAGTAGTAATGGGCGGGGGAATACGCAGTATTTT
>NA|TRBD2|TRBJ2-7|TRBV5-5
CASSLWGGDEQYF
TGTGCCAGCAGCTTGTGGGGAGGGGACGAGCAGTACTTC
>NA|TRBD1|TRBJ2-2|TRBV5-1
CASSLRDRAFSNTGELFF
TGCGCCAGCAGCCTGAGGGACAGGGCCTTCTCGAACACCGGGGAGCTGTTTTTT
>NA|TRBD1|TRBJ1-4|TRBV2
CASSERTGTEKLFF
TGTGCCAGCAGTGAAAGGACAGGGACGGAAAAACTGTTTTTT
>NA|TRBD2|TRBJ2-7|TRBV4-2
CASASRLAGVNEQYF
TGTGCCAGCGCCTCCCGACTAGCGGGAGTCAACGAGCAGTACTTC
>NA|NA|TRBJ1-5|TRBV2
CASSWEEYSNQPQHF
TGTGCCAGCAGCTGGGAGGAGTATAGCAATCAGCCCCAGCATTTT
>NA|TRBD2|TRBJ2-3|TRBV5-4
CASSQLAGGTDTQYF
TGTGCCAGCAGCCAACTAGCGGGGGGTACGGATACGCAGTATTTT
>NA|TRBD1|TRBJ2-5|TRBV7-2
CASSPGQGQTQYF
TGTGCCAGCAGCCCCGGACAGGGTCAGACCCAGTACTTC
>NA|TRBD1|TRBJ1-2|TRBV7-2
CASSKPTGAGYTF
TGTGCCAGCAGCAAGCCGACAGGGGCTGGCTACACCTTC
>once|NA|TRBJ1-5|TRBV19
CATSPSAGSNQPQHF
TGTGCCACCTCACCCTCGGCGGGCTCCAATCAGCCCCAGCATTTT
>NA|TRBD2|TRBJ2-7|TRBV4-3
CASSQEWFTSGSYEQYF
TGCGCCAGCAGCCAAGAGTGGTTTACTAGCGGGAGTTACGAGCAGTACTTC
>NA|TRBD2|TRBJ2-3|TRBV5-1
CASSLVFAGRETDTQYF
TGCGCCAGCAGCTTGGTGTTTGCCGGGAGGGAAACAGATACGCAGTATTTT
>NA|NA|TRBJ1-1|TRBV6-1
CASSETRGMTTFF
TGTGCCAGCAGTGAGACCAGGGGTATGACGACTTTCTTT
>NA|NA|TRBJ2-1|TRBV10-2
CASRVAGSSYNEQFF
TGCGCCAGCAGGGTAGCCGGGAGCTCCTACAATGAGCAGTTCTTC
>NA|TRBD2|TRBJ2-7|TRBV27
CASSLPGLHYEQYF
TGTGCCAGCAGTTTGCCGGGACTACACTACGAGCAGTACTTC
>once|NA|TRBJ2-7|TRBV29-1
CSVELGYEQYF
TGCAGCGTTGAACTCGGCTACGAGCAGTACTTC
>NA|NA|TRBJ2-6|TRBV6-5
CASSPRRAGANVLTF
TGTGCCAGCAGTCCTCGACGGGCTGGGGCCAACGTCCTGACTTTC
>few|NA|TRBJ1-5|TRBV14
CASSQGGQQPQHF
TGTGCCAGCAGCCAAGGTGGGCAACAGCCCCAGCATTTT
>NA|TRBD2|TRBJ2-6|TRBV16
CASSQLVREVSGANVLTF
TGTGCCAGCAGCCAATTGGTGCGGGAGGTATCTGGGGCCAACGTCCTGACTTTC
>once|TRBD2|TRBJ2-7|TRBV29-1
CSAGTSGTDEQYF
TGCAGCGCCGGGACTAGCGGGACCGACGAGCAGTACTTC
>NA|NA|TRBJ2-1|TRBV21-1
CASSNGSAGGPVYNEQFF
TGTGCCAGCAGCAACGGCTCAGCGGGGGGGCCGGTTTACAATGAGCAGTTCTTC
>NA|TRBD1|TRBJ2-7|TRBV27
CASSPTGGPYYEQYF
TGTGCCAGCAGTCCGACAGGGGGCCCATATTACGAGCAGTACTTC
>NA|NA|TRBJ1-2|TRBV30
CAWSVERAFTF
TGTGCCTGGAGTGTGGAGAGGGCGTTCACCTTC
>once|TRBD1|TRBJ2-2|TRBV9
CASSVRSDRGIGELFF
TGTGCCAGCAGCGTTCGGTCCGACAGGGGGATCGGGGAGCTGTTTTTT